This T cell receptor beta chain is drawn from a study of T cell repertoires in cytomegalovirus infection (dated by TCRdb to the late 2010s). With respect to the entire study: Because public TCR beta signatures pointed to carriage of CMV infection together with the matching HLA type, the HLA type of each donor mattered for the analysis.

This clonotype was counted ten times or more. There is no known antigen for this receptor. There are no base qualities to consult, and no much larger clone falls within one base. The study at large found these results: Cumulative frequency of public TCR beta family members discriminated carriers of CMV infection plus the relevant HLA type in this cohort and an independent roughly 320-donor cohort. In the ex vivo response, HLA-C-restricted CMV-specific TCR beta clonotypes were dominant, and in two of eight donors the single most frequent clonotype came from this HLA-C-restricted group.

The listed sequencing device is Illumina HiSeq 1500. TCRdb applied fastp at Q25 and MiXCR to the public reads, then kept only in-frame beta chains. Entries that share a CDR3 protein sequence are merged under the most common genes and DNA. Within this sample are around 130,000 distinct CDR3 sequences, with more than 7% of them counted one time only. Of the sample, 10% falls within the top ten clones. Material: PBMCs. The sequence was obtained from a human donor in good health (CMV status not recorded). Some clones in this sample may be carry-over from other donors' samples.

Read as DNA, the sequence is TGTGCCAGCAGCTTAGTCCCAGGCGGAGGATCCTACAATGAGCAGTTCTTC. Its protein reads: CASSLVPGGGSYNEQFF. The chain is encoded by TRBV11-3 joined to TRBJ2-1; matching of 5 bases hints at TRBD2 as the D gene. Reading the germline V gene gives CDR1 SGHNT and CDR2 YENEEA. From the cysteine up to the phenylalanine, the CDR3 has a length of 17 residues. The read is trimmed to its CDR3 DNA, 51 bases read in frame from base 1. The trim is 1 base for V and 1 base for J, with a gap of 14 bases between the germline ends.